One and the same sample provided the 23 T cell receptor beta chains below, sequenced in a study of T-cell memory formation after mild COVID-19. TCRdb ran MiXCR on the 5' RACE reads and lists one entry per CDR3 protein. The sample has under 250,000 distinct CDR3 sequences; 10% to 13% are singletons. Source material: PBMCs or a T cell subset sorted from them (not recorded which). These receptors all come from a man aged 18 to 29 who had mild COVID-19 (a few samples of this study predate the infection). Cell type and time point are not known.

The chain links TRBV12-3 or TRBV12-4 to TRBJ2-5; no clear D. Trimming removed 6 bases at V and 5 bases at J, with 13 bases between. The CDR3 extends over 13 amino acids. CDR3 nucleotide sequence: TGTGCCAGCAGCCCGGGCCTCCCGGAGACCCAGTACTTC. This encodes CASSPGLPETQYF.

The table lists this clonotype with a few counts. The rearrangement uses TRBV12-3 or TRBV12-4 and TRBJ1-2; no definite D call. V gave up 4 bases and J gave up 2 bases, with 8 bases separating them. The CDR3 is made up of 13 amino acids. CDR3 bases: TGTGCCAGCAGTTCGAAACAGAACTATGGCTACACCTTC. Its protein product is CASSSKQNYGYTF.

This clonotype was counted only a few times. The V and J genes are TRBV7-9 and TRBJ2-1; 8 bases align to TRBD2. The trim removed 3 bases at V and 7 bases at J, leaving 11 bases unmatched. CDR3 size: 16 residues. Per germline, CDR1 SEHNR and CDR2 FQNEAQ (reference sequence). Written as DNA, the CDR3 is TGTGCCAGCAGCTTGTTAGCGGGGCCTATGTCAAATGAGCAGTTCTTC. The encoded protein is CASSLLAGPMSNEQFF.

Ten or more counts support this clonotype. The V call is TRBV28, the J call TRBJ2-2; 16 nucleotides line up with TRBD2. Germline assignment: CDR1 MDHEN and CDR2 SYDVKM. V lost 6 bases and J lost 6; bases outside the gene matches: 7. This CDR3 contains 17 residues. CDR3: CASRGLAGGPKAGELFF. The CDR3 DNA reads TGTGCCAGCAGGGGACTAGCGGGGGGGCCGAAGGCCGGGGAGCTGTTTTTT.

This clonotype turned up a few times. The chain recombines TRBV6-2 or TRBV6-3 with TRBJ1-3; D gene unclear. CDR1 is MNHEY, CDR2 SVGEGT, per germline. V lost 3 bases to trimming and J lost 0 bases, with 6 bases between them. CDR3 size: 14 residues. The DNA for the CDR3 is TGTGCCAGCAGTTATGCACGCTCTGGAAACACCATATATTTT. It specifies CASSYARSGNTIYF.

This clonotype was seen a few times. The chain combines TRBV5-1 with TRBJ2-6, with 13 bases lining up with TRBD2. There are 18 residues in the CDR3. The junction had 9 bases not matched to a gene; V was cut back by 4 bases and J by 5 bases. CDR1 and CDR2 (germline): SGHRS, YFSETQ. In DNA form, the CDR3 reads TGCGCCAGCAGCCCGGGGACTAGCGGGGCGGCGTGGGCCAACGTCCTGACTTTC. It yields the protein CASSPGTSGAAWANVLTF.

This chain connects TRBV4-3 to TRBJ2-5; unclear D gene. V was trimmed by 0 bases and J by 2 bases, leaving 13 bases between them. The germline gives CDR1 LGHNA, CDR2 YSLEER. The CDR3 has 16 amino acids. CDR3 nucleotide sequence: TGCGCCAGCAGCCAAGATGGCCCTCAGCCGCAAGAGACCCAGTACTTC. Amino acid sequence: CASSQDGPQPQETQYF.

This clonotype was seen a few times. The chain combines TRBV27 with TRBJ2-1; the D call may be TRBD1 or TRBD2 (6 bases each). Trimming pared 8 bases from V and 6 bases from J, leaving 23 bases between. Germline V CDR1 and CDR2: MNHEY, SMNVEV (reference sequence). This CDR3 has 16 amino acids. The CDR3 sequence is CASLGRGASMVNEQFF. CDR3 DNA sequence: TGTGCCAGCCTGGGAAGGGGGGCGAGCATGGTCAATGAGCAGTTCTTC.

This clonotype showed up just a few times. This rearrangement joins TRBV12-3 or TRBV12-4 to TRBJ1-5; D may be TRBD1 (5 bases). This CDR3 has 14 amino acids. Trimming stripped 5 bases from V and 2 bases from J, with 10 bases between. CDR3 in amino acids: CASSAAGGNQPQHF. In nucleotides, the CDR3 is TGTGCCAGCAGTGCGGCGGGGGGCAATCAGCCCCAGCATTTT.

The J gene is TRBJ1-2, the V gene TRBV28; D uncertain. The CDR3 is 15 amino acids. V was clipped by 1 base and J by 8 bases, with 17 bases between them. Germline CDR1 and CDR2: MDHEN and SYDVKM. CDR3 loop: CASSLYKGAGQGYTF. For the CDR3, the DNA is TGTGCCAGCAGTTTATATAAGGGCGCTGGTCAGGGCTACACCTTC.

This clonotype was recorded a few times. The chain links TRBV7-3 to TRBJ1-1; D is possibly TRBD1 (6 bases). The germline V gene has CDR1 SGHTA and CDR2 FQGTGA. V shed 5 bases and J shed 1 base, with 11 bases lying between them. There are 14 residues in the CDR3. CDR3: CASSLIGGNTEAFF. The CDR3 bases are TGTGCCAGCAGCCTGATAGGGGGGAACACTGAAGCTTTCTTT.

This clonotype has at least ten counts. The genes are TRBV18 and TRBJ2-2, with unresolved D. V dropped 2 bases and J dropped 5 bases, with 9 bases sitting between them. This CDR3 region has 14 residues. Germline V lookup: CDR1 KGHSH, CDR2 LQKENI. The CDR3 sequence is CASSPNTVTGELFF. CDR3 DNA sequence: TGTGCCAGCTCACCAAACACTGTAACCGGGGAGCTGTTTTTT.

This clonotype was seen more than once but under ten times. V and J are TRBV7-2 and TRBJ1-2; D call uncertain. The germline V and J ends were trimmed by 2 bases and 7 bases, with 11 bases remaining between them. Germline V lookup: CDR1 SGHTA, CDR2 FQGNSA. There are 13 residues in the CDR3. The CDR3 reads CASSLYGSPGYTF. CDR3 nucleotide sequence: TGTGCCAGCAGCTTATACGGGTCCCCTGGCTACACCTTC.

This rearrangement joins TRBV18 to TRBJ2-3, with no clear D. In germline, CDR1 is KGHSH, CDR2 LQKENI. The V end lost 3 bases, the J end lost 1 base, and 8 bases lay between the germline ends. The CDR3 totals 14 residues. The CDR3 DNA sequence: TGTGCCAGCTCACCGGGATACGGCACAGATACGCAGTATTTT. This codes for CASSPGYGTDTQYF.

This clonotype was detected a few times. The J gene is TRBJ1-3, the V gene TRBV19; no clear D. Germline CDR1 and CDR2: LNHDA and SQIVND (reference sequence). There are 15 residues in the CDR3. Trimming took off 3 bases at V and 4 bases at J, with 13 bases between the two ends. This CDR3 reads CASSMRWGYGNTIYF. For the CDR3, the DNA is TGTGCCAGTAGTATGAGATGGGGTTACGGAAACACCATATATTTT.

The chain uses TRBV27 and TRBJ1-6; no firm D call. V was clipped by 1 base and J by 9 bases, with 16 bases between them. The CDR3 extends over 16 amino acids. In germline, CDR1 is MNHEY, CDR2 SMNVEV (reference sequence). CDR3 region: CASSLFGTEEGSPLHF. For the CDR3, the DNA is TGTGCCAGCAGTTTATTCGGCACTGAAGAAGGTTCACCCCTCCACTTT.

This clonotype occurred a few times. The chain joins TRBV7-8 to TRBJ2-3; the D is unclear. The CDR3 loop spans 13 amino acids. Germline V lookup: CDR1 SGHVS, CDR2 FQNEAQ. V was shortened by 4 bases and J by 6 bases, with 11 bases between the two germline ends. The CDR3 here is CASSSLTRDTQYF. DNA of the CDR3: TGTGCCAGCAGCTCCTTGACTCGCGATACGCAGTATTTT.

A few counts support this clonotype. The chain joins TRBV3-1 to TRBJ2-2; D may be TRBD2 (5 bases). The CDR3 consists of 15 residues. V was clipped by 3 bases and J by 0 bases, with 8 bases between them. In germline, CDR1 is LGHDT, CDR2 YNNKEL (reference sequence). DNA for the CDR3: TGTGCCAGCAGCCAGCGGGTCGCGAACACCGGGGAGCTGTTTTTT. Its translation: CASSQRVANTGELFF.

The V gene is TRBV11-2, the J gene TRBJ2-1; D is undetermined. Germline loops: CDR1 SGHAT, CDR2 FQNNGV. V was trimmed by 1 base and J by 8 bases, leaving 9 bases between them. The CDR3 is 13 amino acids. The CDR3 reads CASSLGLADEQFF. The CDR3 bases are TGTGCCAGCAGCTTAGGACTCGCCGATGAGCAGTTCTTC.

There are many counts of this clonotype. CDR3 sequence reads: CASSLLAGGAGETQYF. The CDR3 DNA reads as TGTGCCAGCAGCTTACTCGCGGGGGGGGCCGGAGAGACCCAGTACTTC. This chain uses TRBV7-2 with TRBJ2-5, with 9 bases matching TRBD2. V was clipped by 2 bases and J by 4 bases; unmatched bases: 8. Germline CDR1 is SGHTA and CDR2 is FQGNSA. The CDR3 is 16 amino acids.

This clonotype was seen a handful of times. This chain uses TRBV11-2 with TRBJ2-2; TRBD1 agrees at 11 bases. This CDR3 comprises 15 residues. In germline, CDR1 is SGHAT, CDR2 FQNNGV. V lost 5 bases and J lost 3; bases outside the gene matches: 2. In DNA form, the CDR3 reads TGTGCCAGCAGCCGGGACAGGGGGTACACCGGGGAGCTGTTTTTT. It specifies CASSRDRGYTGELFF.

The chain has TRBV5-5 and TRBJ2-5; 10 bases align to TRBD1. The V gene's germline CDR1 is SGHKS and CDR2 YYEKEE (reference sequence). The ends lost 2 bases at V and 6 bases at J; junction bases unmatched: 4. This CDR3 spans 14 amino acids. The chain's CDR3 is CASSLPGQGKTQYF. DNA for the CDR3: TGTGCCAGCAGCTTACCGGGACAGGGGAAGACCCAGTACTTC.

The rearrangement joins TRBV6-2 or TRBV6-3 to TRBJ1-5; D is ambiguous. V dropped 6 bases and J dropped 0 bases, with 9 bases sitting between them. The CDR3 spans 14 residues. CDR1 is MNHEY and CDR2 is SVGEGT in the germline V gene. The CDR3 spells CASSSGHSNQPQHF. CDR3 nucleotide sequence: TGTGCCAGCAGCTCCGGGCATAGCAATCAGCCCCAGCATTTT.